The 27 T cell receptor beta chains below all came from one sample that was sequenced in a study of blood T cell repertoires in COVID-19. The method was immunoSEQ multiplex PCR; TCRdb's version includes in-frame clones alone and lacks a portion of them. The sample includes about 240,000 clones, over 90% of them seen just once. The sample was peripheral blood. All receptors derive from a young man with COVID-19, enrolled during active disease.

The chain combines TRBV7-9 with TRBJ1-2, with a weak D call TRBD1 (6 bases). The CDR3 has 15 amino acids. V was trimmed by 5 bases and J by 0 bases, leaving 13 bases between them. Germline V gives CDR1 SEHNR, CDR2 FQNEAQ (reference sequence). CDR3: CASSPSGQSNYGYTF. The DNA of the CDR3 is TGTGCCAGCAGCCCAAGCGGACAGTCTAACTATGGCTACACCTTC.

The J gene is TRBJ1-2, the V gene TRBV4-1; 8 bases fit TRBD1. The CDR3 totals 18 residues. The J segment lost 0 bases and the V segment lost 1 base, leaving 10 bases of the junction unmatched. Looked up from germline, CDR1 is MGHRA and CDR2 is YSYEKL. CDR3 DNA sequence: TGCGCCAGCAGCCAAGGGGCACCGGGACAGGCCACTAACTATGGCTACACCTTC. Its protein product is CASSQGAPGQATNYGYTF.

V is TRBV4-2 and J is TRBJ2-1, with 7 positions matching TRBD2. The germline gives CDR1 LGHNA, CDR2 YNFKEQ. Losses at the gene ends were 0 bases for V and 9 bases for J; bases not matched to a gene: 17. This CDR3 comprises 18 residues. The CDR3 coding sequence is TGTGCCAGCAGCCAAGAATATGAGGGAGCGGGGTTCGCGGGTGAGCAGTTCTTC. As protein: CASSQEYEGAGFAGEQFF.

The chain joins TRBV15 to TRBJ2-3, with 8 bases aligning to TRBD2. Germline CDR1 is LNHNV and CDR2 is YYDKDF (reference sequence). Trimming took 1 base from V and 2 from J; bases not matched to a gene: 11. The CDR3 is made up of 18 amino acids. The CDR3 protein is CATSRVGRVAGHTDTQYF. The CDR3 DNA is TGTGCCACCAGCAGAGTAGGGAGAGTAGCGGGGCACACAGATACGCAGTATTTT.

The V call is TRBV6-5, the J call TRBJ1-2, with unresolved D. The CDR3 is 11 amino acids. Germline CDR1 and CDR2: MNHEY and SVGAGI. The ends were cut back, 7 bases at V and 6 bases at J, with 9 bases in the middle. The CDR3 region is CASNRGNGYTF. CDR3 nucleotide sequence: TGTGCCAGCAACCGCGGCAATGGCTACACCTTC.

The J gene is TRBJ2-7, the V gene TRBV5-1; possibly TRBD1 for D (5 bases). Germline CDR1 reads SGHRS; CDR2 reads YFSETQ. The CDR3 length is 15 residues. V gave up 0 bases and J gave up 4 bases, with 14 bases separating them. CDR3 amino acids: CASSLVQGGLYEQYF. CDR3 nucleotide sequence: TGCGCCAGCAGCTTGGTCCAGGGTGGGTTATACGAGCAGTACTTC. Based on the CDR3 plus reference TRBV5-1 and TRBJ2-7, the full variable domain is KAGVTQTPRYLIKTRGQQVTLSCSPISGHRSVSWYQQTPGQGLQFLFEYFSETQRNKGNFPGRFSGRQFSNSRSEMNVSTLELGDSALYLCASSLVQGGLYEQYFGPGTRLTVT.

This clone was counted a few times. This rearrangement joins TRBV4-1 to TRBJ2-7; 7 nucleotides align to TRBD2. The trim removed 2 bases at V and 2 bases at J, leaving 9 bases unmatched. CDR3 length: 16 residues. Germline-derived CDR1 and CDR2 are MGHRA and YSYEKL. CDR3 DNA: TGCGCCAGCAGCCAAAGTATGAGCGGGGAAACCTACGAGCAGTACTTC. It is translated as CASSQSMSGETYEQYF.

V is TRBV5-5 and J is TRBJ2-5; 7 bases fit TRBD2. V shed 0 bases, J shed 5 bases, and the junction held 4 bases outside the gene matches. The CDR3 is 14 amino acids. Per the germline V gene, CDR1 is SGHKS and CDR2 is YYEKEE (reference sequence). The CDR3 protein is CASSLEGGVETQYF. The CDR3 DNA reads as TGTGCCAGCAGCTTGGAGGGAGGGGTGGAGACCCAGTACTTC.

The sample holds a few counts of this clone. This chain uses TRBV21-1 with TRBJ1-1; no check of the table's D call, TRBD1, against the DNA was made. TRBV21-1 is marked as a pseudogene. The CDR3 spans 18 residues. The CDR3 coding sequence is TGTGCCAGCAGCGCGCCAGGGGGATCGCATAAGACGAACACTGAAGCTTTCTTT. Protein product: CASSAPGGSHKTNTEAFF.

The chain carries TRBV11-2 and TRBJ1-2; a possible D gene is TRBD1 (6 bases). The CDR3 sequence is 13 residues long. Trimming removed 1 base from V and 8 bases from J, with 11 bases in between. CDR1 SGHAT and CDR2 FQNNGV come from the germline V gene. DNA for the CDR3: TGTGCCAGCAGCTTAGTCCAGGGGAGAGGCTACACCTTC. This codes for CASSLVQGRGYTF.

CDR3: CASSYRGRQAGYTF. The CDR3 DNA reads TGTGCCAGCAGCTACAGGGGGCGTCAGGCTGGCTACACCTTC. The chain uses TRBV5-4 and TRBJ1-2, with TRBD1 matching 9 bases. Germline CDR1 reads SGHNT; CDR2 reads YYREEE (reference sequence). V shed 3 bases, J shed 7 bases, and the junction held 7 bases outside the gene matches. The CDR3 totals 14 residues.

The V call is TRBV3-1 (or the pseudogene TRBV3-2), the J call TRBJ2-3; D is unresolved. CDR1 LGHDT and CDR2 YNNKEL come from the germline V gene (reference sequence). The CDR3 contains 13 residues. V lost 0 bases, J lost 14 bases, and 15 bases lay in between. Here the CDR3 DNA reads TGTGCCAGCAGCCAAGACGGAGTTTTCGCCGTGTATTTT. This translates into CASSQDGVFAVYF.

The V gene is TRBV19, the J gene TRBJ1-2; 8 bases fit TRBD1. Germline values: CDR1 LNHDA, CDR2 SQIVND (reference sequence). This CDR3 has 13 residues. The V segment lost 4 bases and the J segment 8 bases; nucleotides outside the gene matches: 6. For the CDR3, the DNA is TGTGCCAGTAGTACCGACAGGGGTCAAGGCTACACCTTC. Translated, it gives CASSTDRGQGYTF.

The chain links TRBV18 to TRBJ1-2; TRBD1 matches 9 bases. The CDR3 is 16 amino acids. Unmatched junction bases numbered 13, after V lost 3 bases and J lost 8 bases. The germline gives CDR1 KGHSH, CDR2 LQKENI. In DNA form, the CDR3 reads TGTGCCAGCTCACCCCTACAGGGGGCAAGACCCTACGGCTACACCTTC. It specifies CASSPLQGARPYGYTF.

The V and J genes are TRBV5-1 and TRBJ2-5; 9 positions match TRBD2. Losses at the gene ends were 4 bases for V and 5 bases for J; bases not matched to a gene: 9. In germline, CDR1 is SGHRS, CDR2 YFSETQ. The CDR3 contains 15 residues. CDR3 loop: CASSPVSGGTETQYF. The CDR3 nucleotides are TGCGCCAGCAGCCCTGTTAGCGGGGGTACGGAGACCCAGTACTTC.

This chain connects TRBV4-2 to TRBJ2-1; 7 bases are a match to TRBD2. In germline, CDR1 is LGHNA, CDR2 YNFKEQ. V gave up 3 bases and J gave up 6 bases; unmatched junction bases: 17. The CDR3 is made up of 18 amino acids. The DNA of the CDR3 is TGTGCCAGCAGCCACCGAAGCCCCGGGACTAATTCACCCAATGAGCAGTTCTTC. It codes for CASSHRSPGTNSPNEQFF.

The chain joins TRBV28 to TRBJ1-2; possible D gene TRBD1, 6 bases. The germline V gene encodes CDR1 MDHEN and CDR2 SYDVKM. V was clipped by 3 bases and J by 8 bases, with 16 bases between them. This CDR3 has 14 amino acids. CDR3 in DNA: TGTGCCAGCAGTTTGCAGGGGTACCGAGGAGGCTACACCTTC. Protein product: CASSLQGYRGGYTF.

The rearrangement uses TRBV18 and TRBJ1-5; 9 bases are a match to TRBD1. The junction had 5 bases not matched to a gene; V was cut back by 2 bases and J by 0 bases. This CDR3 comprises 17 residues. Germline assignment: CDR1 KGHSH and CDR2 LQKENI. The CDR3 sequence: CASSPTGGASSNQPQHF. DNA for the CDR3: TGTGCCAGCTCACCAACAGGGGGCGCATCTAGCAATCAGCCCCAGCATTTT.

Only a few counts were recorded for this clone. The V and J genes are TRBV19 and TRBJ2-7; 10 bases are a match to TRBD1. This CDR3 contains 15 residues. After removal of 6 bases from V and 6 bases from J, the junction contained 11 bases not matched to a gene. The germline CDR1 and CDR2 sequences are LNHDA and SQIVND (reference sequence). CDR3 in amino acids: CASSFIRDRGGEQYF. The CDR3 coding sequence is TGTGCCAGTAGCTTCATCCGGGACAGGGGAGGCGAGCAGTACTTC. The full variable domain, its missing parts supplied by reference TRBV19 and TRBJ2-7, is DGGITQSPKYLFRKEGQNVTLSCEQNLNHDAMYWYRQDPGQGLRLIYYSQIVNDFQKGDIAEGYSVSREKKESFPLTVTSAQKNPTAFYLCASSFIRDRGGEQYFGPGTRLTVT.

The sample holds a few counts of this clone. The V call is TRBV29-1, the J call TRBJ2-5; D gene uncertain. There are 13 residues in the CDR3. The germline gives CDR1 SQVTM, CDR2 ANQGSEA. V shed 7 bases and J shed 2 bases, with 14 bases lying between them. Here the CDR3 reads CSASRNTQETQYF. DNA for the CDR3: TGCAGCGCGTCCAGAAATACACAAGAGACCCAGTACTTC. The full variable domain, completed using reference TRBV29-1 and TRBJ2-5, is SAVISQKPSRDICQRGTSLTIQCQVDSQVTMMFWYRQQPGQSLTLIATANQGSEATYESGFVIDKFPISRPNLTFSTLTVSNMSPEDSSIYLCSASRNTQETQYFGPGTRLLVL.

V is TRBV9 and J is TRBJ1-1; weak D call: TRBD1 (5 bases). Trimming pared 4 bases from V and 4 bases from J, leaving 26 bases between. The CDR3 length is 18 residues. Germline CDR1 reads SGDLS; CDR2 reads YYNGEE. CDR3 in DNA: TGTGCCAGCAGCTCACCCCAGGGAGGACTCTCAAGAGGCACTGAAGCTTTCTTT. Translating gives CASSSPQGGLSRGTEAFF.

The chain couples TRBV18 to TRBJ1-1; TRBD1 agrees at 9 bases. CDR1 and CDR2 from the germline V gene are KGHSH and LQKENI. The CDR3 contains 13 residues. The trim removed 6 bases at V and 4 bases at J, leaving 3 bases unmatched. CDR3 in DNA: TGTGCCAGCTCCCTGGACAGGGGCACTGAAGCTTTCTTT. Its translation is CASSLDRGTEAFF.

The chain recombines TRBV7-9 with TRBJ1-1; D is ambiguous. V shed 0 bases and J shed 0 bases, with 8 bases lying between them. The CDR3 spans 15 residues. The V gene's germline CDR1 is SEHNR and CDR2 FQNEAQ (reference sequence). The CDR3 loop is CASSLAGSMNTEAFF. For the CDR3, the DNA is TGTGCCAGCAGCTTAGCGGGCAGCATGAACACTGAAGCTTTCTTT.

The chain is built from TRBV5-1 and TRBJ2-5; 8 positions agree with TRBD2. V shed 3 bases, J shed 5 bases, and the junction held 9 bases outside the gene matches. The CDR3 is made up of 15 amino acids. In germline, CDR1 is SGHRS, CDR2 YFSETQ. CDR3 residues: CASSSGSGARETQYF. Here the CDR3 DNA reads TGCGCCAGCAGCTCCGGTAGCGGGGCTCGGGAGACCCAGTACTTC.

CDR3 nucleotides: TGTGCCAGCAGCTCCGGGACAGGTCCTAATTCACCCCTCCACTTT. As protein: CASSSGTGPNSPLHF. The V gene is TRBV11-2, the J gene TRBJ1-6; 8 bases are shared with TRBD1. CDR1 and CDR2 from the germline V gene are SGHAT and FQNNGV. The CDR3 is 15 amino acids. The V gene end was trimmed by 4 bases and the J gene end by 6 bases; junction bases not matched to a gene: 5.

The rearrangement uses TRBV4-1 and TRBJ2-1; TRBD2 aligns across 8 bases. Germline-derived CDR1 and CDR2 are MGHRA and YSYEKL. The CDR3 totals 17 residues. V shed 0 bases and J 7 bases; nucleotides not matched to a gene: 11. The CDR3 region is CASSQERDGGAGNEQFF. The DNA for the CDR3 is TGCGCCAGCAGCCAAGAAAGAGACGGGGGGGCCGGTAATGAGCAGTTCTTC.

This clone was counted only a few times. V and J are TRBV3-1 (or the pseudogene TRBV3-2) and TRBJ2-1; 7 bases are a match to TRBD1. Germline V gives CDR1 LGHDT, CDR2 YNNKEL (reference sequence). With 3 bases clipped from V and 6 bases from J, the junction kept 2 bases outside the gene matches. This CDR3 has 13 amino acids. In nucleotides, the CDR3 is TGTGCCAGCAGCCAGGGGACAGTCAATGAGCAGTTCTTC. Translating it yields CASSQGTVNEQFF.